Listed below are T cell receptor beta chains from one sample, sequenced in a study of OX40 agonist ivuxolimab in advanced cancers. The assay was immunoSEQ multiplex PCR, and TCRdb's table has in-frame clones only and misses some. The repertoire has roughly 86,000 clones, under 95% of them found once; the top ten carry 0.43%. The input for sequencing was CD4+ or CD8+ T cells sorted from blood, taken in a trial of the OX40 agonist ivuxolimab. These receptor sequences come from an adult with an advanced solid tumor such as melanoma, head and neck, liver or kidney cancer. Both conserved end residues are part of each CDR3. The order of the fields is CDR3 length, J gene, D gene, clone size, V gene, CDR3 protein, CDR3 DNA. The D gene is left open where the match is weak. Clone size appears in some rows only: once, few, many, or a class for an expanded clone.

len: 13; j_gene: TRBJ1-2; d_gene: .; abundance: few; v_gene: TRBV4-1; CDR3aa: CASSQTRGGGYTF; CDR3nt: TGCGCCAGCAGCCAAACCAGGGGAGGAGGCTACACCTTC
len: 15; j_gene: TRBJ1-5; d_gene: .; abundance: .; v_gene: TRBV11-3; CDR3aa: CASSLDGNSNQPQHF; CDR3nt: TGTGCCAGCAGCTTAGACGGGAATAGCAATCAGCCCCAGCATTTT
len: 13; j_gene: TRBJ1-2; d_gene: .; abundance: .; v_gene: TRBV2; CDR3aa: CASSDLGSYGYTF; CDR3nt: TGTGCCAGCAGTGATCTGGGTTCCTATGGCTACACCTTC
len: 14; j_gene: TRBJ1-1; d_gene: .; abundance: .; v_gene: TRBV11-2; CDR3aa: CASSFTGLGTEAFF; CDR3nt: TGTGCCAGCAGCTTCACGGGGCTGGGTACTGAAGCTTTCTTT
len: 16; j_gene: TRBJ2-5; d_gene: TRBD2; abundance: .; v_gene: TRBV19; CDR3aa: CASSILTGTSVETQYF; CDR3nt: TGTGCCAGTAGTATCCTCACCGGGACTAGCGTAGAGACCCAGTACTTC
len: 11; j_gene: TRBJ2-5; d_gene: TRBD1; abundance: once; v_gene: TRBV7-8; CDR3aa: CASSSQGMQYF; CDR3nt: TGTGCCAGCAGCTCACAGGGGATGCAGTACTTC
len: 14; j_gene: TRBJ2-1; d_gene: .; abundance: .; v_gene: TRBV27; CDR3aa: CASSSAGKRDEQFF; CDR3nt: TGTGCCAGCAGTTCCGCGGGGAAGAGGGATGAGCAGTTCTTC
len: 12; j_gene: TRBJ2-1; d_gene: .; abundance: .; v_gene: TRBV11-1; CDR3aa: CASSLRANEQFF; CDR3nt: TGTGCCAGCAGCCTGAGGGCTAATGAGCAGTTCTTC
len: 16; j_gene: TRBJ1-1; d_gene: .; abundance: .; v_gene: TRBV19; CDR3aa: CASSPRAGGRNTEAFF; CDR3nt: TGTGCCAGTAGTCCCCGGGCGGGGGGGCGGAACACTGAAGCTTTCTTT
len: 16; j_gene: TRBJ1-4; d_gene: TRBD1; abundance: .; v_gene: TRBV15; CDR3aa: CATSRATGTGNEKLFF; CDR3nt: TGTGCCACCAGCAGGGCAACCGGGACAGGGAATGAAAAACTGTTTTTT
len: 16; j_gene: TRBJ1-3; d_gene: TRBD1; abundance: .; v_gene: TRBV18; CDR3aa: CASSPDRGVKGNTIYF; CDR3nt: TGTGCCAGCTCACCCGACAGGGGAGTGAAAGGAAACACCATATATTTT
len: 16; j_gene: TRBJ2-1; d_gene: .; abundance: .; v_gene: TRBV5-4; CDR3aa: CASSLGLPSSYNEQFF; CDR3nt: TGTGCCAGCAGCTTGGGACTGCCGAGCTCCTACAATGAGCAGTTCTTC
len: 15; j_gene: TRBJ2-5; d_gene: .; abundance: .; v_gene: TRBV11-3; CDR3aa: CASSLQGPIQETQYF; CDR3nt: TGTGCCAGCAGCTTACAGGGGCCCATCCAAGAGACCCAGTACTTC
len: 14; j_gene: TRBJ2-7; d_gene: .; abundance: .; v_gene: TRBV18; CDR3aa: CASSSNRGGYEQYF; CDR3nt: TGTGCCAGCTCATCGAACAGGGGAGGGTACGAGCAGTACTTC
len: 16; j_gene: TRBJ2-4; d_gene: .; abundance: .; v_gene: TRBV10-3; CDR3aa: CATRPGVGLAKNIQYF; CDR3nt: TGTGCCACCCGGCCAGGGGTTGGTCTAGCCAAAAACATTCAGTACTTC
len: 12; j_gene: TRBJ1-1; d_gene: .; abundance: .; v_gene: TRBV6-1; CDR3aa: CASDVWGTEAFF; CDR3nt: TGTGCCAGCGACGTATGGGGCACTGAAGCTTTCTTT
len: 17; j_gene: TRBJ1-5; d_gene: .; abundance: .; v_gene: TRBV18; CDR3aa: CASSPGQGGPSGQPQHF; CDR3nt: TGTGCCAGCTCACCGGGGCAGGGTGGGCCGTCTGGTCAGCCCCAGCATTTT
len: 15; j_gene: TRBJ1-2; d_gene: .; abundance: .; v_gene: TRBV21-1; CDR3aa: CASFTRDRGYYGYTF; CDR3nt: TGTGCCAGCTTTACCCGGGACAGGGGGTACTATGGCTACACCTTC
len: 15; j_gene: TRBJ2-5; d_gene: TRBD1; abundance: .; v_gene: TRBV28; CDR3aa: CASRSPTGAQETQYF; CDR3nt: TGTGCCAGCAGGTCCCCGACAGGGGCCCAAGAGACCCAGTACTTC
len: 15; j_gene: TRBJ2-5; d_gene: TRBD2; abundance: .; v_gene: TRBV28; CDR3aa: CASRELAGGPGTQYF; CDR3nt: TGTGCCAGCAGAGAACTAGCGGGGGGGCCGGGGACCCAGTACTTC
len: 14; j_gene: TRBJ1-1; d_gene: TRBD1; abundance: few; v_gene: TRBV18; CDR3aa: CASSPGQDRFEAFF; CDR3nt: TGTGCCAGCTCACCGGGACAGGATCGGTTTGAGGCTTTCTTT
len: 13; j_gene: TRBJ1-2; d_gene: .; abundance: .; v_gene: TRBV9; CDR3aa: CASSAGDDYGYTF; CDR3nt: TGTGCCAGCAGCGCAGGCGATGATTATGGCTACACCTTC
len: 14; j_gene: TRBJ1-5; d_gene: TRBD1; abundance: .; v_gene: TRBV29-1; CDR3aa: CSVGTGNFNQPQHF; CDR3nt: TGCAGCGTTGGGACAGGTAACTTCAATCAGCCCCAGCATTTT
len: 14; j_gene: TRBJ2-2; d_gene: .; abundance: .; v_gene: TRBV28; CDR3aa: CASGAGTLGGELFF; CDR3nt: TGTGCCAGCGGGGCCGGGACTTTGGGCGGGGAGCTGTTTTTT
len: 15; j_gene: TRBJ2-6; d_gene: .; abundance: .; v_gene: TRBV5-1; CDR3aa: CASSRIESGANVLTF; CDR3nt: TGCGCCAGCAGCCGTATAGAATCTGGGGCCAACGTCCTGACTTTC
len: 15; j_gene: TRBJ2-7; d_gene: TRBD2; abundance: .; v_gene: TRBV18; CDR3aa: CASSPSSGSPLEQYF; CDR3nt: TGTGCCAGCTCACCCTCTAGCGGGAGCCCCCTCGAGCAGTACTTC
len: 13; j_gene: TRBJ2-5; d_gene: .; abundance: .; v_gene: TRBV29-1; CDR3aa: CSVERSRPETQYF; CDR3nt: TGCAGCGTTGAAAGGTCCCGGCCGGAGACCCAGTACTTC
len: 16; j_gene: TRBJ1-2; d_gene: .; abundance: once; v_gene: TRBV18; CDR3aa: CASSPGTVPINYGYTF; CDR3nt: TGTGCCAGCTCACCCGGGACGGTTCCTATTAACTATGGCTACACCTTC
len: 14; j_gene: TRBJ2-5; d_gene: .; abundance: .; v_gene: TRBV6-5; CDR3aa: CASTDGGQGKTQYF; CDR3nt: TGTGCCAGCACCGACGGAGGGCAGGGAAAGACCCAGTACTTC
len: 15; j_gene: TRBJ2-1; d_gene: .; abundance: .; v_gene: TRBV5-6; CDR3aa: CASSPSVSSYNEQFF; CDR3nt: TGTGCCAGCAGCCCCTCGGTGAGCTCCTACAATGAGCAGTTCTTC
len: 17; j_gene: TRBJ2-1; d_gene: TRBD2; abundance: .; v_gene: TRBV4-1; CDR3aa: CASSQDPGLAGDYEQFF; CDR3nt: TGCGCCAGCAGCCAAGACCCGGGGCTAGCGGGAGACTATGAGCAGTTCTTC
len: 12; j_gene: TRBJ2-5; d_gene: .; abundance: .; v_gene: TRBV4-2; CDR3aa: CASSSRAGTQYF; CDR3nt: TGTGCCAGCAGTAGTCGCGCAGGGACCCAGTACTTC
len: 15; j_gene: TRBJ2-5; d_gene: .; abundance: .; v_gene: TRBV5-1; CDR3aa: CASSLGTSGRETQYF; CDR3nt: TGCGCCAGCAGCTTGGGAACTAGTGGACGGGAGACCCAGTACTTC
len: 16; j_gene: TRBJ2-1; d_gene: .; abundance: .; v_gene: TRBV5-1; CDR3aa: CASSLSLDGSYNEQFF; CDR3nt: TGCGCCAGCAGCTTGAGCCTCGATGGGTCCTACAATGAGCAGTTCTTC
len: 14; j_gene: TRBJ2-3; d_gene: .; abundance: .; v_gene: TRBV7-8; CDR3aa: CASSRAQYLVTQYF; CDR3nt: TGTGCCAGCAGCCGCGCTCAGTACCTCGTTACGCAGTATTTT
len: 16; j_gene: TRBJ2-1; d_gene: .; abundance: .; v_gene: TRBV5-1; CDR3aa: CASSSPSTRPYNEQFF; CDR3nt: TGCGCCAGCAGCTCGCCCTCGACTAGGCCCTACAATGAGCAGTTCTTC
len: 15; j_gene: TRBJ2-7; d_gene: TRBD2; abundance: .; v_gene: TRBV5-1; CDR3aa: CASSLYSRENYEQYF; CDR3nt: TGCGCCAGCAGCTTGTACTCGCGGGAGAACTACGAGCAGTACTTC
len: 15; j_gene: TRBJ2-5; d_gene: TRBD2; abundance: .; v_gene: TRBV4-2; CDR3aa: CASSARLAGEETQYF; CDR3nt: TGTGCCAGCAGCGCCCGACTAGCGGGAGAAGAGACCCAGTACTTC
len: 15; j_gene: TRBJ2-7; d_gene: .; abundance: .; v_gene: TRBV7-2; CDR3aa: CASSLRTEGGYEQYF; CDR3nt: TGTGCCAGCAGCTTACGGACAGAGGGGGGTTACGAGCAGTACTTC
len: 15; j_gene: TRBJ1-1; d_gene: TRBD1; abundance: .; v_gene: TRBV11-2; CDR3aa: CASSLSGTGLAEAFF; CDR3nt: TGTGCCAGCAGCTTATCCGGGACAGGGCTAGCTGAAGCTTTCTTT
len: 16; j_gene: TRBJ2-5; d_gene: TRBD2; abundance: .; v_gene: TRBV5-6; CDR3aa: CASSQRGLAGKETQYF; CDR3nt: TGTGCCAGCAGCCAGAGGGGACTAGCGGGTAAAGAGACCCAGTACTTC
len: 16; j_gene: TRBJ1-5; d_gene: .; abundance: .; v_gene: TRBV6-6; CDR3aa: CASSLSGGRGGQPQHF; CDR3nt: TGTGCCAGCAGTCTCTCCGGGGGACGGGGAGGGCAGCCCCAGCATTTT
len: 13; j_gene: TRBJ1-2; d_gene: .; abundance: .; v_gene: TRBV6-5; CDR3aa: CASRTGTASGYTF; CDR3nt: TGTGCCAGCAGAACCGGGACGGCCTCTGGCTACACCTTC
len: 15; j_gene: TRBJ2-5; d_gene: .; abundance: .; v_gene: TRBV18; CDR3aa: CASLRGDRIGETQYF; CDR3nt: TGTGCCAGCTTGAGGGGAGATCGGATCGGAGAGACCCAGTACTTC
len: 14; j_gene: TRBJ1-5; d_gene: TRBD1; abundance: .; v_gene: TRBV7-8; CDR3aa: CASSRDRAIQPQHF; CDR3nt: TGTGCCAGCAGCCGCGACAGGGCAATACAGCCCCAGCATTTT
len: 13; j_gene: TRBJ2-7; d_gene: TRBD2; abundance: once; v_gene: TRBV6-1; CDR3aa: CAARTSGLYEQYF; CDR3nt: TGTGCCGCCAGGACTAGCGGACTCTACGAGCAGTACTTC
len: 16; j_gene: TRBJ2-3; d_gene: .; abundance: .; v_gene: TRBV7-6; CDR3aa: CASSLDTGTSTDTQYF; CDR3nt: TGTGCCAGCAGCTTAGATACGGGGACTAGCACAGATACGCAGTATTTT
len: 15; j_gene: TRBJ1-3; d_gene: .; abundance: .; v_gene: TRBV5-1; CDR3aa: CASSPGVGSGNTIYF; CDR3nt: TGCGCCAGCAGCCCGGGGGTAGGATCTGGAAACACCATATATTTT
len: 15; j_gene: TRBJ1-5; d_gene: TRBD1; abundance: .; v_gene: TRBV19; CDR3aa: CASSKTGGLNQPQHF; CDR3nt: TGTGCCAGTAGTAAGACAGGGGGCCTCAATCAGCCCCAGCATTTT